This TCR beta chain derives from a study of blood T cell repertoires in COVID-19. As for the study in general: PBMCs, B-cell-depleted T cells, or T cells were the source of the cDNA or gDNA that made up the material.

V gave up 4 bases and J gave up 5 bases, with 9 bases separating them. The germline V gene has CDR1 SNHLY and CDR2 FYNNEI. The CDR3 runs to 13 residues. Measured with immunoSEQ multiplex PCR; TCRdb has only the in-frame clones, and not every one. The data hold about 140,000 clones, with 80% to 90% observed a single time. The origin of this receptor is an elderly woman with acute or convalescent COVID-19. The chain has TRBV2 and TRBJ2-1, with a weak D call TRBD1 (5 bases). Sequenced input: peripheral blood. Written as DNA, the CDR3 is TGTGCCAGCAGTGCGGAAGGGGACAATGAGCAGTTCTTC. Protein: CASSAEGDNEQFF.